This T cell receptor beta chain was retrieved from a study of cytomegalovirus exposure and HLA in healthy donors (dated by TCRdb to about 2017). Concerning the study at large: According to a later analysis, one platform produced both the 110 or so validation repertoires and the 670 or so repertoires of the first cohort. A separate validation cohort of more than 100 different subjects was used in addition to the 666-subject first cohort. High-throughput TCR immunosequencing, statistical association of individual TCRs with disease status, and machine learning were combined to predict cytomegalovirus infection status. The study aimed to test whether signatures of past pathogen exposure could be identified by cataloging public T cell receptors. Summary of the overall study and its limitations: The study gave a list of roughly 150 TCR beta chains associated with cytomegalovirus. In vitro tests confirmed that a few of the cytomegalovirus-associated TCR beta chains recognize cytomegalovirus antigens. In both the original and validation cohorts, the classifier was reported to diagnose cytomegalovirus status with high specificity and sensitivity. While some public TCRs were present in many individuals, most TCR sequences turned up only very rarely across donors. Subsequent analysis determined that TCRs grouped into clusters in the first cohort also showed a tendency toward co-occurrence across the 90 to 150 validation repertoires, and 85% to 95% of cluster scores exceeded 0. A later analysis lacked HLA typing for the validation cohort, so it scored co-occurrence in that cohort across all 120 or so repertoires. It was suggested by the authors that the approach could potentially be generalized to other disease states and immunological phenotypes.

The donors belonged to the validation cohort of approximately 130 subjects, which was separate from the approximately 700-subject first cohort. V ends up 5 bases short and J 9 bases short, with an unmatched junction base count of 11. CDR1 and CDR2 are read off the germline V gene as SGHTA and FQGNSA. Including cysteine and phenylalanine, the CDR3 has 16 amino acids. Only the CDR3 part of the read is kept: 48 bases, read in frame from the first base. Library construction relied on the immunoSEQ multiplex PCR assay. Per the source publication's procedure: A statistical classification framework was built to diagnose cytomegalovirus status from the catalog of TCR beta chain sequences. The table comes from immuneACCESS by way of TCRdb, which keeps in-frame sequences with V and J called. Part of the clones is missing from these tables; in studies checked, under half for an unresolved V gene and the rest for unknown reasons. That table is the source of V, J and clone size, and D and trimming were worked out from the DNA. This sample holds 150,000 to 180,000 clones; around nine tenths were observed only once. 20% to 25% of the sample lies in the top ten.

This clone was found once. Its antigen remains undetermined. Nothing much larger sits one base from this clone, and base qualities are not available. The receptor comes from a man aged 18 to 30 in good health and CMV-seropositive. Sequenced input: PBMCs. The receptor chain draws on TRBV7-2 and TRBJ2-1, and TRBD2 aligns with 12 junction nucleotides. The CDR3 loop reads CASSPQPSGGGSEQFF. The nucleotide sequence is TGTGCCAGCAGCCCCCAACCTAGCGGGGGGGGGTCTGAGCAGTTCTTC. Where the CDR3 stops, the reference TRBV7-2 and TRBJ2-1 genes take over; the full variable domain is GAGVSQSPSNKVTEKGKDVELRCDPISGHTALYWYRQSLGQGLEFLIYFQGNSAPDKSGLPSDRFSAERTGGSVSTLTIQRTQQEDSAVYLCASSPQPSGGGSEQFFGPGTRLTVL.